These 32 T cell receptor beta chains came from one sample sequenced in a study of control samples from healthy donors and cancer patients. The repertoire was sequenced with immunoSEQ multiplex PCR; TCRdb's copy has only in-frame clones and lacks some. The sample holds some 120,000 clones, about 93% seen once. The specimen was blood. These receptors all stem from a man aged 30 to 45 in good health.

The J gene is TRBJ1-2, the V gene TRBV3-1 (or the pseudogene TRBV3-2); a possible D gene is TRBD1 (6 bases). This CDR3 region has 14 residues. Per germline, CDR1 LGHDT and CDR2 YNNKEL (reference sequence). The V end lost 4 bases, the J end lost 7 bases, and 16 bases lay between the germline ends. The CDR3 is CASSPGAKAGGYTF. DNA of the CDR3: TGTGCCAGCAGCCCGGGGGCGAAGGCTGGTGGCTACACCTTC.

V and J are TRBV27 and TRBJ1-2, with D possibly TRBD1 on 5 matching bases. The CDR3 totals 14 residues. Between the trimmed V and J ends, which lost 7 bases and 5 bases, there was a span of 17 bases. Germline CDR1 MNHEY, CDR2 SMNVEV (reference sequence). CDR3 loop: CASTKFAGGYGYTF. Here the CDR3 DNA reads TGTGCCAGCACTAAGTTCGCCGGGGGGTATGGCTACACCTTC.

The chain has TRBV19 and TRBJ2-5; 13 nucleotides agree with TRBD2. The V gene end was trimmed by 5 bases and the J gene end by 2 bases; junction bases not matched to a gene: 5. Germline lookup yields CDR1 LNHDA and CDR2 SQIVND (reference sequence). The CDR3 contains 16 residues. The CDR3 nucleotides are TGTGCCAGTAGTTACGGACTAGCGGGGGCACAAGAGACCCAGTACTTC. Translating gives CASSYGLAGAQETQYF.

The rearrangement joins TRBV12-5 to TRBJ1-1; the D gene is possibly TRBD1 (6 bases). CDR1 LGHNT and CDR2 FRNRAP come from the germline V gene. The CDR3 contains 13 residues. Trimming left V 7 bases short and J 1 base short, with 10 bases between. The CDR3 here is CASAKGGNTEAFF. CDR3 sequence (DNA): TGTGCTAGTGCCAAAGGGGGGAACACTGAAGCTTTCTTT.

The rearrangement uses TRBV7-8 and TRBJ1-5; D remains unclear. Trimming shortened V by 4 bases and J by 5 bases, and 9 bases separated the two germline ends. The CDR3 has 13 residues. Germline V lookup: CDR1 SGHVS, CDR2 FQNEAQ. Here the CDR3 reads CASSSGGDQPQHF. Written as DNA, the CDR3 is TGTGCCAGCAGCTCCGGCGGGGATCAGCCCCAGCATTTT.

The chain links TRBV7-2 to TRBJ2-3; D gene uncertain. The CDR3 contains 12 residues. Trimming took 5 bases from V and 6 from J, leaving 9 bases between them. From germline, CDR1 is SGHTA and CDR2 FQGNSA. CDR3 in DNA: TGTGCCAGCAGCCTCCTTAGGGATACGCAGTATTTT. This sequence encodes CASSLLRDTQYF.

The J gene is TRBJ2-3, the V gene TRBV27, with TRBD1 matching over 10 bases. Germline V gives CDR1 MNHEY, CDR2 SMNVEV (reference sequence). The trim removed 4 bases at V and 3 bases at J, leaving 7 bases unmatched. The CDR3 is made up of 16 amino acids. The DNA for the CDR3 is TGTGCCAGCAGTTCCCGGACAGGGGGGGCTACAGATACGCAGTATTTT. It encodes CASSSRTGGATDTQYF.

The V call is TRBV6-6, the J call TRBJ2-3; D gene ambiguous. CDR3 size: 13 residues. CDR1 is MNHNY and CDR2 is SVGAGI in the germline V gene (reference sequence). The V gene lost 7 bases and the J gene lost 4 bases, with 12 bases spanning the gap. Here the CDR3 reads CASTHARSDTQYF. CDR3 bases: TGTGCCAGCACCCACGCCCGATCAGATACGCAGTATTTT.

V usage is TRBV5-1 and J usage is TRBJ2-3, with 7 nucleotides matching TRBD2. The V gene end was trimmed by 0 bases and the J gene end by 6 bases; junction bases not matched to a gene: 7. CDR1 and CDR2 from the germline V gene are SGHRS and YFSETQ. This CDR3 contains 15 residues. The CDR3 loop reads CASSLGTSVPDTQYF. The CDR3 nucleotides are TGCGCCAGCAGCTTGGGTACTAGCGTCCCCGATACGCAGTATTTT.

The rearrangement links TRBV12-3 or TRBV12-4 to TRBJ1-1; possible D gene TRBD1, 5 bases. The CDR3 loop spans 13 amino acids. Between the trimmed V and J ends, which lost 5 bases and 3 bases, there was a span of 10 bases. The CDR3 reads CASSTRRDTEAFF. The CDR3 DNA follows: TGTGCCAGCAGTACCCGCAGGGACACTGAAGCTTTCTTT.

The genes are TRBV6-1 and TRBJ1-1; 7 bases are a match to TRBD1. The CDR3 totals 16 residues. V shed 1 base and J 2 bases; nucleotides not matched to a gene: 7. CDR1 is MNHNS and CDR2 is SASEGT in the germline V gene. Here the CDR3 DNA reads TGTGCCAGCAGTGAAGGGCTAGGGGGCATTAACACTGAAGCTTTCTTT. Translation: CASSEGLGGINTEAFF.

The gene calls are TRBV7-6 and TRBJ1-5; no clear D gene. V lost 1 base and J lost 2, with 9 bases in between. There are 15 residues in the CDR3. The germline CDR1 and CDR2 sequences are SGHVS and FNYEAQ. The CDR3 spells CASSLGVGGNQPQHF. The CDR3 nucleotides are TGTGCCAGCAGCTTAGGGGTGGGTGGCAATCAGCCCCAGCATTTT.

V usage is TRBV10-3 and J usage is TRBJ1-1; no firm D call. This CDR3 has 14 residues. V was cut by 0 bases and J by 2 bases, with 7 bases left in between. In germline, CDR1 is ENHRY, CDR2 SYGVKD. DNA of the CDR3: TGTGCCATCAGTGAGTCCGGGTCAAACACTGAAGCTTTCTTT. It encodes CAISESGSNTEAFF.

The chain employs TRBV28 and TRBJ2-3; D might be TRBD1 (5 bases). Germline V gene lookup returns CDR1 MDHEN and CDR2 SYDVKM. Between the trimmed V and J ends, which lost 1 base and 11 bases, there was a span of 10 bases. The CDR3 is 12 residues long. The CDR3 nucleotides read TGTGCCAGCAGTTTATTGTGGGGCGAGCAGTATTTT. This gives the protein CASSLLWGEQYF. Full variable domain (missing parts from reference TRBV28 and TRBJ2-3): DVKVTQSSRYLVKRTGEKVFLECVQDMDHENMFWYRQDPGLGLRLIYFSYDVKMKEKGDIPEGYSVSREKKERFSLILESASTNQTSMYLCASSLLWGEQYFGPGTRLTVL.

The chain uses TRBV19 and TRBJ2-4; D is possibly TRBD1 (6 bases). CDR3 length: 16 residues. The V gene lost 7 bases and the J gene lost 0 bases, with 16 bases spanning the gap. CDR1 is LNHDA and CDR2 is SQIVND in the germline V gene (reference sequence). CDR3 sequence: CASNRGQTVAKNIQYF. The CDR3 bases are TGTGCCAGTAATCGAGGACAGACCGTAGCCAAAAACATTCAGTACTTC.

The rearrangement links TRBV18 to TRBJ2-5, with 8 bases lining up with TRBD2. This CDR3 region has 14 residues. The ends lost 6 bases at V and 0 bases at J; junction bases unmatched: 3. The V gene's germline CDR1 is KGHSH and CDR2 LQKENI. This CDR3 reads CASSLLADQETQYF. In DNA, the CDR3 is TGTGCCAGCTCCTTACTAGCGGACCAAGAGACCCAGTACTTC.

V gene TRBV2 combines with J gene TRBJ2-5; D unclear. The CDR3 has 13 amino acids. V lost 6 bases to trimming and J lost 5 bases, with 13 bases between them. In germline, CDR1 is SNHLY, CDR2 FYNNEI. The CDR3 DNA is TGTGCCAGCAGCGATCGACTCCTCGAGACCCAGTACTTC. Protein product: CASSDRLLETQYF. Variable domain in full (rest from reference TRBV2 and TRBJ2-5): EPEVTQTPSHQVTQMGQEVILRCVPISNHLYFYWYRQILGQKVEFLVSFYNNEISEKSEIFDDQFSVERPDGSNFTLKIRSTKLEDSAMYFCASSDRLLETQYFGPGTRLLVL.

V usage is TRBV11-2 and J usage is TRBJ2-5; TRBD2 matches 7 bases. CDR1 SGHAT and CDR2 FQNNGV come from the germline V gene. After removal of 3 bases from V and 2 bases from J, the junction contained 9 bases not matched to a gene. The CDR3 covers 16 residues. The CDR3 protein is CASSFDRGDYQETQYF. The DNA for the CDR3 is TGTGCCAGCAGCTTTGACCGGGGGGACTATCAAGAGACCCAGTACTTC. Full variable domain (missing parts from reference TRBV11-2 and TRBJ2-5): EAGVAQSPRYKIIEKRQSVAFWCNPISGHATLYWYQQILGQGPKLLIQFQNNGVVDDSQLPKDRFSAERLKGVDSTLKIQPAKLEDSAVYLCASSFDRGDYQETQYFGPGTRLLVL.

This sequence joins TRBV19 and TRBJ1-1; no definite D call. V was clipped by 0 bases and J by 0 bases, with 8 bases between them. Per the germline V gene, CDR1 is LNHDA and CDR2 is SQIVND (reference sequence). The CDR3 is 15 amino acids. This chain's CDR3 is CASSIDSTMNTEAFF. The CDR3 nucleotides are TGTGCCAGTAGTATAGACTCGACTATGAACACTGAAGCTTTCTTT.

The gene calls are TRBV9 and TRBJ1-3; D ambiguous. V lost 2 bases and J lost 0, with 9 bases in between. CDR3 length: 15 residues. Germline V gives CDR1 SGDLS, CDR2 YYNGEE. The CDR3 sequence is CASSVNINSGNTIYF. CDR3 DNA sequence: TGTGCCAGCAGCGTGAACATAAACTCTGGAAACACCATATATTTT. Looking up the rest from reference TRBV9 and TRBJ1-3 gives the full variable domain: DSGVTQTPKHLITATGQRVTLRCSPRSGDLSVYWYQQSLDQGLQFLIQYYNGEERAKGNILERFSAQQFPDLHSELNLSSLELGDSALYFCASSVNINSGNTIYFGEGSWLTVV.

This clone was found many times. The chain couples TRBV6-1 to TRBJ1-3; D is ambiguous. The V gene's germline CDR1 is MNHNS and CDR2 SASEGT. The germline V and J ends were trimmed by 2 bases and 0 bases, with 8 bases remaining between them. CDR3 size: 15 residues. The CDR3 nucleotides are TGTGCCAGCAGTGAAAGCGAGGACTCTGGAAACACCATATATTTT. It specifies CASSESEDSGNTIYF.

V usage is TRBV11-2 and J usage is TRBJ1-5; D gene unclear. The CDR3 has 13 residues. The germline V gene encodes CDR1 SGHAT and CDR2 FQNNGV. Trimming removed 5 bases from V and 5 bases from J, with 10 bases in between. The CDR3 reads CASSNPGDQPQHF. CDR3 bases: TGTGCCAGCAGCAACCCGGGAGATCAGCCCCAGCATTTT.

With respect to this clone: The sample carries other DNA sequences with the same CDR3. V usage is TRBV5-4 and J usage is TRBJ1-3; 7 bases fit TRBD1. The CDR3 totals 14 residues. The V gene's germline CDR1 is SGHNT and CDR2 YYREEE (reference sequence). V shed 5 bases and J 2 bases; nucleotides not matched to a gene: 4. Here the CDR3 DNA reads TGTGCCAGCAGTTCCCAGGGGGCTGGAAACACCATATATTTT. This translates into CASSSQGAGNTIYF.

This clone rates as medium-sized (0.01 to 0.1%). The chain uses TRBV6-4 and TRBJ2-3, with 13 bases matching TRBD2. The CDR3 has 16 amino acids. V lost 0 bases and J lost 4; bases outside the gene matches: 1. Germline V lookup: CDR1 MRHNA, CDR2 SNTAGT. The CDR3 DNA sequence: TGTGCCAGCAGTGACTCCACTAGCGGGGGGGCAGATACGCAGTATTTT. This sequence encodes CASSDSTSGGADTQYF.

The genes are TRBV20-1 and TRBJ1-3; 9 positions match TRBD1. This CDR3 region has 16 residues. With V trimmed by 3 bases and J by 2 bases, 8 bases remained unmatched. CDR1 and CDR2 (germline): DFQATT, SNEGSKA (reference sequence). The CDR3 region has the DNA TGCAGTGCTAGTGATCTACAGGGGGCAACTGGAAACACCATATATTTT. This codes for CSASDLQGATGNTIYF.

V usage is TRBV6-5 and J usage is TRBJ2-7; TRBD1 aligns across 8 bases. Germline lookup yields CDR1 MNHEY and CDR2 SVGAGI. The CDR3 loop spans 16 amino acids. Trimming cost V 0 bases and J 5 bases; bases outside gene matches: 9. The CDR3 sequence is CASSYSTGQGIDEQYF. The CDR3 nucleotides are TGTGCCAGCAGTTACTCGACAGGACAGGGTATCGACGAGCAGTACTTC.

The rearrangement joins TRBV7-2 to TRBJ2-5, with D tentatively TRBD2 (7 bases). The V end was cut by 1 base, the J end by 5 bases, with 14 bases between. Germline CDR1 SGHTA, CDR2 FQGNSA. The CDR3 loop spans 15 amino acids. The CDR3 is CASSLDGRGGETQYF. CDR3 in DNA: TGTGCCAGCAGCTTAGACGGCAGGGGAGGGGAGACCCAGTACTTC.

The genes are TRBV7-9 and TRBJ1-4, with 9 bases identical to TRBD1. V was clipped by 4 bases and J by 0 bases; unmatched bases: 12. This CDR3 spans 19 amino acids. Germline values: CDR1 SEHNR, CDR2 FQNEAQ (reference sequence). The CDR3 sequence: CASSSSRDRDPATNEKLFF. The CDR3 coding sequence is TGTGCCAGCAGCTCCTCCCGGGACAGGGACCCCGCAACTAATGAAAAACTGTTTTTT.

The chain carries TRBV7-8 and TRBJ2-1, with 13 bases aligning to TRBD2. V dropped 4 bases and J dropped 4; count of bases not matched to a gene: 10. The length of the CDR3 is 18 residues. Germline CDR1 reads SGHVS; CDR2 reads FQNEAQ. CDR3: CASSYRLAGGTLYNEQFF. DNA of the CDR3: TGTGCCAGCAGCTACCGACTAGCGGGGGGAACCCTTTACAATGAGCAGTTCTTC.

The rearrangement joins TRBV28 to TRBJ1-3; D perhaps matches TRBD1 (5 bases). Per the germline V gene, CDR1 is MDHEN and CDR2 is SYDVKM. V dropped 8 bases and J dropped 5 bases, with 16 bases sitting between them. The CDR3 sequence is 14 residues long. The CDR3 loop reads CASSIDRGRNTIYF. Here the CDR3 DNA reads TGTGCCAGCTCGATAGATAGGGGAAGAAACACCATATATTTT.

The rearrangement uses TRBV7-9 and TRBJ1-4; D remains unclear. Germline V gene lookup returns CDR1 SEHNR and CDR2 FQNEAQ (reference sequence). The V gene lost 5 bases and the J gene lost 8 bases, with 18 bases spanning the gap. The CDR3 runs to 15 residues. This CDR3 is CASSPQAGVREKLFF. The CDR3 bases are TGTGCCAGCAGCCCTCAAGCTGGTGTTAGGGAAAAACTGTTTTTT. The full variable domain, completed using reference TRBV7-9 and TRBJ1-4, is DTGVSQNPRHKITKRGQNVTFRCDPISEHNRLYWYRQTLGQGPEFLTYFQNEAQLEKSRLLSDRFSAERPKGSFSTLEIQRTEQGDSAMYLCASSPQAGVREKLFFGSGTQLSVL.

This clone was recorded only once. V gene TRBV15 combines with J gene TRBJ2-1; 10 nucleotides align to TRBD2. Germline lookup yields CDR1 LNHNV and CDR2 YYDKDF (reference sequence). The ends lost 0 bases at V and 0 bases at J; junction bases unmatched: 2. CDR3 length equals 17 residues. The chain's CDR3 is CATSREVAGGSYNEQFF. Written as DNA, the CDR3 is TGTGCCACCAGCAGAGAAGTAGCGGGGGGCTCCTACAATGAGCAGTTCTTC.